Here is one TCR beta chain with its context. How the authors handled the data: Estimation of nucleated cell counts relied on the amplification of reference gene primers. Data came from immunoSEQ multiplex PCR; TCRdb stores just in-frame clones and leaves some out. V and J calls and clone size follow that table, whereas D and trimming were derived from the DNA. The data contain 150,000 to 200,000 clones, over 75% of them singletons. CDR3 length equals 13 residues. The germline V gene has CDR1 SGHRS and CDR2 YFSETQ. V gave up 4 bases and J gave up 4 bases, with 12 bases separating them. This entry is derived from a study of blood T cell repertoires in COVID-19.

The sequence derives from a middle-aged man who had recovered from COVID-19. The chain uses TRBV5-1 and TRBJ2-7, with D perhaps matching TRBD1 (6 bases). Input material: PBMCs or T cells enriched from blood (not recorded which). CDR3 sequence: CASSPSTGYEQYV. CDR3 nucleotide sequence: TGCGCCAGCAGCCCTTCCACAGGGTACGAGCAGTACGTC.